Listed below are T cell receptor beta chains from one sample, sequenced in a study of blood T cell repertoires in COVID-19. Produced via immunoSEQ multiplex PCR; TCRdb's table is partial and in-frame only. This sample has about 190,000 clones, with around 82% found just once. The sample comprised peripheral blood. The receptors were sampled from a woman of 80 years or more with active or convalescent COVID-19. CDR3s include the opening cysteine and the closing phenylalanine or tryptophan. D genes are given only for firm matches. Some rows have no size entry. The others give once, few or many, or a class for an expanded clone.

>NA|NA|TRBV6-6|TRBJ1-5
TGTGCCAGCAGTCCCGCCACCTATAGCAATCAGCCCCAGCATTTT
CASSPATYSNQPQHF
>NA|TRBD2|TRBV9|TRBJ2-7
TGTGCCAGCAGCGTAGGACGGGAGGCCTTCTACGAGCAGTACTTC
CASSVGREAFYEQYF
>few|NA|TRBV27|TRBJ1-2
TGTGCCACCAGGCGGGGTGGTTCCTTGGGTGGCTATGGCTACACCTTC
CATRRGGSLGGYGYTF
>NA|NA|TRBV5-4|TRBJ2-4
TGTGCCAGCAGCTTGGCCGGAGGGGTCGAAAACATTCAGTACTTC
CASSLAGGVENIQYF
>NA|TRBD1|TRBV19|TRBJ1-1
TGTGCCAGTAGAATAACGAGGGACAGGGGGCGCGGGGGGACTGAAGCTTTCTTT
CASRITRDRGRGGTEAFF
>NA|TRBD2|TRBV7-9|TRBJ2-5
TGTGCCAGCAGCTTAACTTGGCGGGAGAAGAGGGAGACCCAGTACTTC
CASSLTWREKRETQYF
>few|NA|TRBV5-6|TRBJ1-2
TGTGCCAGCAGCTTGGTGGGGGCGGATGGCTACACCTTC
CASSLVGADGYTF
>once|NA|TRBV6-1|TRBJ2-1
TGTGCCAGCAGTGAACCGCTCACGGGTCTCTTCTACAATGAGCAGTTCTTC
CASSEPLTGLFYNEQFF
>NA|TRBD1|TRBV5-1|TRBJ2-5
TGCGCCAGCAACCTAGCCCTTACAGGGGGCATGGAGACCCAGTACTTC
CASNLALTGGMETQYF
>NA|NA|TRBV7-6|TRBJ2-7
TGTGCCAGCAGCCCTGACAGAAACTCCTACGAGCAGTACTTC
CASSPDRNSYEQYF